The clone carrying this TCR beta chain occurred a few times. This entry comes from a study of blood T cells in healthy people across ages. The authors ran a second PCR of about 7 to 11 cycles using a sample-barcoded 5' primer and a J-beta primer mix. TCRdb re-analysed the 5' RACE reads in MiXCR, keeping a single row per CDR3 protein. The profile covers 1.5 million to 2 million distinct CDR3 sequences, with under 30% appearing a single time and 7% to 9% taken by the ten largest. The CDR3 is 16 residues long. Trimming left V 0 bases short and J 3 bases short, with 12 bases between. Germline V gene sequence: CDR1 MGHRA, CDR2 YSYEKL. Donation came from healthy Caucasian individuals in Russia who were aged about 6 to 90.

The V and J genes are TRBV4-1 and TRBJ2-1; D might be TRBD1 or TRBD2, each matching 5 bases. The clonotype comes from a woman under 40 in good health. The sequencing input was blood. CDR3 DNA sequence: TGCGCCAGCAGCCAAGATGGAAGGGACGTCTACAATGAGCAGTTCTTC. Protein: CASSQDGRDVYNEQFF.